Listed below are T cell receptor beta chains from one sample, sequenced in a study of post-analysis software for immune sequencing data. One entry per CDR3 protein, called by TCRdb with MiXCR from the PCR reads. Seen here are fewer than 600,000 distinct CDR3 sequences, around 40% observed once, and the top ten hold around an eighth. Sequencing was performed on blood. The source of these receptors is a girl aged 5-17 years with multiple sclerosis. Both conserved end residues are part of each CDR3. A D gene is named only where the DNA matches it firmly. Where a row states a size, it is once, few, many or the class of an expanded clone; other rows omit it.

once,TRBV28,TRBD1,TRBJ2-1,CASNPTGDSYNEQFF,TGTGCCAGCAATCCGACAGGGGACTCCTACAATGAGCAGTTCTTC
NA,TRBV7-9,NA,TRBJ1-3,CASSFGGGSGNTIYF,TGTGCCAGCAGCTTTGGAGGGGGCTCTGGAAACACCATATATTTT
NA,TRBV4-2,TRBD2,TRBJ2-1,CAGSQELAGGREQFF,TGTGCCGGCAGCCAAGAGCTAGCGGGAGGGCGTGAGCAGTTCTTC
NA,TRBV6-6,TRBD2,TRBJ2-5,CASTIRLAGGETQYF,TGTGCCAGCACCATACGACTAGCGGGAGGGGAGACCCAGTACTTC
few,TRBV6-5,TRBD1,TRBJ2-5,CASSGTGEEETQYF,TGTGCCAGCAGTGGGACAGGGGAAGAAGAGACCCAGTACTTC
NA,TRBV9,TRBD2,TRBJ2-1,CASSRGRGLAGNNEQFF,TGTGCCAGCAGCCGAGGGAGGGGACTAGCGGGTAACAATGAGCAGTTCTTC
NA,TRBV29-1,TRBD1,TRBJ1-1,CSVENQGVLTEAFF,TGCAGCGTTGAAAATCAGGGGGTGCTGACTGAAGCTTTCTTT
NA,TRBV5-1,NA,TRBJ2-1,CASSLFFRERPSSYNEQFF,TGCGCCAGCAGCTTGTTTTTCCGCGAGCGACCAAGCTCCTACAATGAGCAGTTCTTC
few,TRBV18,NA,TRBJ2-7,CASSPSDIAEQYF,TGTGCCAGCTCACCATCTGATATAGCCGAGCAGTACTTC
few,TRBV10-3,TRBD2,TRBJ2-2,CAIGGLAGNTGELFF,TGTGCCATCGGGGGACTAGCGGGGAACACCGGGGAGCTGTTTTTT
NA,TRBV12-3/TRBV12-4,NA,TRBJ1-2,CASSLGPRYGYTF,TGTGCCAGCAGTTTGGGACCACGCTATGGCTACACCTTC
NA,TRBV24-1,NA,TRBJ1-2,CATSDPQKNYGYTF,TGTGCCACCAGTGACCCACAGAAGAACTATGGCTACACCTTC
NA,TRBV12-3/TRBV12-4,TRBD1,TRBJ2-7,CASSLGQGIVYEQYF,TGTGCCAGCAGTTTGGGACAGGGGATAGTTTACGAGCAGTACTTC
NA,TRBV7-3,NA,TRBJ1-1,CASSLTGSLNTEAFF,TGTGCCAGCAGCTTAACGGGCAGCCTGAACACTGAAGCTTTCTTT
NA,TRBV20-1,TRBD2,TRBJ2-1,CSAGLAGGYNEQFF,TGCAGTGCCGGACTAGCGGGAGGTTATAATGAGCAGTTCTTC
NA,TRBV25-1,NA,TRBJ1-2,CASTEGGNYGYTF,TGTGCCAGCACTGAGGGGGGAAACTATGGCTACACCTTC
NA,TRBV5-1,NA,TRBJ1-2,CASSPRADGYGYTF,TGCGCCAGCAGCCCTCGGGCGGATGGCTATGGCTACACCTTC
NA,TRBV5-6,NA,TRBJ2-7,CASSARDSGWYEQYF,TGTGCCAGCAGCGCGCGGGACTCAGGATGGTACGAGCAGTACTTC
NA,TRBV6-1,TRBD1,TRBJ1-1,CASSAPDRAGWNTEAFF,TGTGCCAGCAGTGCCCCAGACAGGGCGGGTTGGAACACTGAAGCTTTCTTT
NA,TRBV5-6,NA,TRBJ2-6,CASGGFAGANVLTF,TGTGCCTCAGGGGGGTTTGCTGGGGCCAACGTCCTGACTTTC
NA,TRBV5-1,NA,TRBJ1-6,CASSLAVLGNSPLHF,TGCGCCAGCAGCTTGGCGGTCCTAGGCAATTCACCCCTCCACTTT
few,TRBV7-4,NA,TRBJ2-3,CASSPMWVAPSTDTQYF,TGTGCCAGCAGCCCTATGTGGGTGGCTCCTAGCACAGATACGCAGTATTTT
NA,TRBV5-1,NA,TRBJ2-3,CASSLILGTDTQYF,TGCGCCAGCAGCTTGATTTTGGGCACAGATACGCAGTATTTT
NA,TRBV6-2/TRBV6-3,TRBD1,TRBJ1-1,CASNHRGEGPEAFF,TGTGCCAGCAACCACAGGGGCGAGGGACCTGAAGCTTTCTTT
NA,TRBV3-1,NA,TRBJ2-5,CASSQNRQYQETQYF,TGTGCCAGCAGCCAAAACCGACAGTACCAAGAGACCCAGTACTTC
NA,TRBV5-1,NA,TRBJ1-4,CASMDILRGEKLFF,TGCGCCAGCATGGACATACTCAGAGGCGAAAAACTGTTTTTT